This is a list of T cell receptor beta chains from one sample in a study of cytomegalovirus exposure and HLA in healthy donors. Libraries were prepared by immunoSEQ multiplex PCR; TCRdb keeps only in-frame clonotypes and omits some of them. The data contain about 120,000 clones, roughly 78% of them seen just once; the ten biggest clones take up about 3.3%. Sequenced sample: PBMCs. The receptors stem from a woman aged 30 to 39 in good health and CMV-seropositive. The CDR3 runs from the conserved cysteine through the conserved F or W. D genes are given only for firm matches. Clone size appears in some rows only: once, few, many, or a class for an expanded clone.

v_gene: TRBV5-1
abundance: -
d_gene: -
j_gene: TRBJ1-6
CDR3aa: CASSLAPAGGNSPLHF
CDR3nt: TGCGCCAGCAGCTTGGCCCCCGCGGGAGGGAATTCACCCCTCCACTTT

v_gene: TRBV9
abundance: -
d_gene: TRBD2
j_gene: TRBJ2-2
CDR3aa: CASSASGGASNTGELFF
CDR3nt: TGTGCCAGCAGCGCTAGCGGGGGGGCTTCGAACACCGGGGAGCTGTTTTTT

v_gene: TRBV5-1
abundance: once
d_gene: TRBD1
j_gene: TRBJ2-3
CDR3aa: CASSPVGGVGTDTQYF
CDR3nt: TGCGCCAGCAGCCCGGTAGGGGGCGTGGGCACAGATACGCAGTATTTT

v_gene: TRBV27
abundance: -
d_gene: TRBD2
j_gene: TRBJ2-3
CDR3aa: CASSPRGGGPSTDTQYF
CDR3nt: TGTGCCAGCAGTCCGCGTGGCGGGGGGCCGAGCACAGATACGCAGTATTTT

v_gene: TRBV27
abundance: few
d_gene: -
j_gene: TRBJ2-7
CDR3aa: CASSPGLALYF
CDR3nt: TGTGCCAGCAGTCCGGGACTGGCTCTGTACTTC

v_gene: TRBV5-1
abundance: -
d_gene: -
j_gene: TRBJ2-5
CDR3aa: CASSLSSSQETQYF
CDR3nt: TGCGCCAGCAGTTTGTCAAGCTCCCAAGAGACCCAGTACTTC

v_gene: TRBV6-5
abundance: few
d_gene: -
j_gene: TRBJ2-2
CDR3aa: CASSSGGELFF
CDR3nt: TGTGCCAGCAGCAGTGGCGGGGAGCTGTTTTTT

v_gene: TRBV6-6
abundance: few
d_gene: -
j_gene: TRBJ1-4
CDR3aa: CASSRQIATNEKLFF
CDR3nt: TGTGCCAGCAGTCGACAGATTGCAACTAATGAAAAACTGTTTTTT

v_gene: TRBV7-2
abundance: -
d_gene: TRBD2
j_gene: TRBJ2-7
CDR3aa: CASSLDASGAYEQYF
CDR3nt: TGTGCCAGCAGCTTAGATGCTAGCGGGGCCTACGAGCAGTACTTC

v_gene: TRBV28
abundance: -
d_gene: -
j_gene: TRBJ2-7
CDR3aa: CASSLAVSEQYF
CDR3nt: TGTGCCAGCAGTTTGGCGGTCAGCGAGCAGTACTTC

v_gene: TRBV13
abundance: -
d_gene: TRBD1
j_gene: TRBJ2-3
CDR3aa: CASSLRLQGATDTQYF
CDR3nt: TGTGCCAGCAGCTTACGGTTGCAGGGGGCAACAGATACGCAGTATTTT

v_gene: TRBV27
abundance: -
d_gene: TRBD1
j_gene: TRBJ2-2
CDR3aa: CASSDRDTGELFF
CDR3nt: TGTGCCAGCAGTGACAGGGACACCGGGGAGCTGTTTTTT

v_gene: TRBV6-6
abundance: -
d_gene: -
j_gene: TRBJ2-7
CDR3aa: CASSLSPRGGEQYF
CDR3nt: TGTGCCAGCAGCCTCTCCCCGAGAGGGGGCGAGCAGTACTTC

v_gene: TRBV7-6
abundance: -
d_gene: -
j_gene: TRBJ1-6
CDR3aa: CASSLEQGGNSPLHF
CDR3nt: TGTGCCAGCAGCTTAGAGCAGGGTGGTAATTCACCCCTCCACTTT

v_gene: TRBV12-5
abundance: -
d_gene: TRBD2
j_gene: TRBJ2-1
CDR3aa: CASGFGGLAGGRNEQFF
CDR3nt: TGTGCTAGTGGTTTTGGAGGACTAGCGGGGGGGAGAAATGAGCAGTTCTTC

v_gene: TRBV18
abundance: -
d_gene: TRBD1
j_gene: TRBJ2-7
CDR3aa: CASSDDRGRIEQYF
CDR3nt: TGTGCCAGCTCAGACGACAGGGGGCGCATAGAGCAGTACTTC

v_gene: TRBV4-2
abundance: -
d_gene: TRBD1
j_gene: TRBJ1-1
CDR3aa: CASSPQGQSNTEAFF
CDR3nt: TGTGCCAGCAGCCCACAGGGGCAGTCGAACACTGAAGCTTTCTTT

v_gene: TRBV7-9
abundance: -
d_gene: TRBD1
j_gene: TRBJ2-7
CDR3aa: CSSSPRQGASYEQYF
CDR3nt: TGTTCCAGCAGCCCACGACAGGGAGCCTCCTACGAGCAGTACTTC

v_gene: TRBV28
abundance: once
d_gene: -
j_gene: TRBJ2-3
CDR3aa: CASRTWGGRVDTQYF
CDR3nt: TGTGCCAGCAGAACCTGGGGGGGGCGGGTAGATACGCAGTATTTT

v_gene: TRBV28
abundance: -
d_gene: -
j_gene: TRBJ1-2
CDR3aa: CASSFGQNYGYTF
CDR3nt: TGTGCCAGCAGTTTTGGACAGAACTATGGCTACACCTTC

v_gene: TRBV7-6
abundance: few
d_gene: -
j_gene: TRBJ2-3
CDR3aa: CASSSIGGTQYF
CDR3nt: TGTGCCAGCAGCTCGATCGGGGGAACGCAGTATTTT

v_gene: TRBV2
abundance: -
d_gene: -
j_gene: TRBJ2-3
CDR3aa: CASNLQGSRGDTQYF
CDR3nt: TGTGCCAGCAACCTACAGGGCTCCAGAGGAGATACGCAGTATTTT

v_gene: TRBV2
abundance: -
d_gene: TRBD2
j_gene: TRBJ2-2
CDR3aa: CASSRLAGGDGELFF
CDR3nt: TGTGCCAGCAGCCGACTAGCGGGGGGAGACGGGGAGCTGTTTTTT

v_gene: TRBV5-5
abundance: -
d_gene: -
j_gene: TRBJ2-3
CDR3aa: CASSLVSIAGTDTQYF
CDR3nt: TGTGCCAGCAGCTTGGTTAGTATAGCCGGCACAGATACGCAGTATTTT

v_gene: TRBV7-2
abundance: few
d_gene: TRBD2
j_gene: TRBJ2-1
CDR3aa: CASSLEGLAGQPQFF
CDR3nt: TGTGCCAGCAGCTTGGAAGGACTAGCGGGACAACCGCAGTTCTTC

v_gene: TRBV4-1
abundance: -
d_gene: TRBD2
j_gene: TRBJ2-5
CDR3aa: CASSHLGLAETKETQYF
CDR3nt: TGCGCCAGCAGCCACCTTGGACTAGCGGAGACCAAAGAGACCCAGTACTTC

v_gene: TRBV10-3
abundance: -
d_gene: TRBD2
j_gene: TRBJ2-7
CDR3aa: CAISDTSGGYEQYF
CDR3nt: TGTGCCATCAGTGATACTAGCGGGGGATACGAGCAGTACTTC

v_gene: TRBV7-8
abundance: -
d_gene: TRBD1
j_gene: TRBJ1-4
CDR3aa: CASKQGSAANEKLFF
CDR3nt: TGTGCCAGCAAACAGGGGAGCGCGGCTAATGAAAAACTGTTTTTT

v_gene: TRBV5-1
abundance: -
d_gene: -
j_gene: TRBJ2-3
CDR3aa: CASSLDQGGTQYF
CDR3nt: TGCGCCAGCAGCTTGGACCAGGGAGGTACGCAGTATTTT

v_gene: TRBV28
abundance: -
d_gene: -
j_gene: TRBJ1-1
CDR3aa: CASSPSFGAGDTEAFF
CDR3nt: TGTGCCAGCAGCCCGTCTTTTGGGGCGGGGGACACTGAAGCTTTCTTT

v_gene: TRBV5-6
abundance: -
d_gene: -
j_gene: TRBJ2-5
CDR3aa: CASSTKQGDQETQYF
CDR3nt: TGTGCCAGCAGCACAAAACAGGGCGACCAAGAGACCCAGTACTTC

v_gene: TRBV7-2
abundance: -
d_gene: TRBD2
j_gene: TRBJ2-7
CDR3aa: CASSLGGLAGANLYEQYF
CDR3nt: TGTGCCAGCAGCTTAGGGGGACTAGCGGGGGCCAACCTCTACGAGCAGTACTTC

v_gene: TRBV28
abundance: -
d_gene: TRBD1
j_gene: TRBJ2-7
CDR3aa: CASRDRVSDEQYF
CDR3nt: TGTGCCAGCCGGGACAGGGTGTCCGACGAGCAGTACTTC

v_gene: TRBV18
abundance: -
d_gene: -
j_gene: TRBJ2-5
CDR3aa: CASSPGRQETQYF
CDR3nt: TGTGCCAGCTCACCAGGGCGACAAGAGACCCAGTACTTC

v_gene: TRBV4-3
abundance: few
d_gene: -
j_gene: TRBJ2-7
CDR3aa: CASSQDWNWEIYEQYF
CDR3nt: TGCGCCAGCAGCCAAGACTGGAACTGGGAGATCTACGAGCAGTACTTC

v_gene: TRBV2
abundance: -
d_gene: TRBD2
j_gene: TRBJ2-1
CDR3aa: CASSVGLAVTDEQFF
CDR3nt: TGTGCCAGCAGCGTCGGACTAGCGGTCACGGATGAGCAGTTCTTC

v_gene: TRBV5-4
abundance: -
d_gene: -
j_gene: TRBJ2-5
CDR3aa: CASSSRQTQETQYF
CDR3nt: TGTGCCAGCAGCAGCCGACAGACCCAAGAGACCCAGTACTTC

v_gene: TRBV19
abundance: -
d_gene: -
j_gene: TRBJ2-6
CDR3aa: CASSSRAWSNVLTF
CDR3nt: TGTGCCAGTAGTAGCAGGGCCTGGTCCAACGTCCTGACTTTC

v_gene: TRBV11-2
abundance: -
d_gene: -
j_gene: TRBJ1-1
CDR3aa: CASSSTLRTEAFF
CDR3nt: TGTGCCAGCAGCTCCACTTTGAGAACTGAAGCTTTCTTT

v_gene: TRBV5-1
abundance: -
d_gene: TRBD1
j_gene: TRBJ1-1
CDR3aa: CASSRDRGQTEAFF
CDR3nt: TGCGCCAGCAGCCGGGACAGGGGACAGACTGAAGCTTTCTTT

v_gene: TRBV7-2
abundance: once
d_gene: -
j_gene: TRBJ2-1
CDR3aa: CASSFRVPYNEQFF
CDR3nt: TGTGCCAGCAGCTTCAGGGTTCCCTACAATGAGCAGTTCTTC

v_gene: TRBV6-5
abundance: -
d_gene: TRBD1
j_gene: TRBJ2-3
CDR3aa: CASSYRQGLYTQYF
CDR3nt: TGTGCCAGCAGTTACCGACAGGGTTTGTACACGCAGTATTTT

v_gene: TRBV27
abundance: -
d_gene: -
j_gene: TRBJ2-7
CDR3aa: CASSLDRRAYEQYF
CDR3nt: TGTGCCAGCAGCCTGGACAGGAGGGCCTACGAGCAGTACTTC

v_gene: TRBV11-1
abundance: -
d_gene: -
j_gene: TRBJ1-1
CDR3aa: CASSFGGSNTEAFF
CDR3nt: TGTGCCAGCAGCTTTGGGGGCTCTAACACTGAAGCTTTCTTT

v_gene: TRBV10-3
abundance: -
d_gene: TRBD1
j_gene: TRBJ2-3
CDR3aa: CATLARGTVEDTQYF
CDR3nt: TGTGCCACATTAGCGAGGGGGACAGTGGAGGATACGCAGTATTTT

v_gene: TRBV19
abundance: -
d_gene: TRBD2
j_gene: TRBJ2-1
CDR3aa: CASSIEQRGLEQFF
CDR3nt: TGTGCCAGTAGTATAGAGCAGCGGGGTCTAGAGCAGTTCTTC

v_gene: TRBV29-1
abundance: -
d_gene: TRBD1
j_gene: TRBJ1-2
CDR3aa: CSVDWDSFNYGYTF
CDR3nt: TGCAGCGTGGACTGGGACAGTTTTAACTATGGCTACACCTTC

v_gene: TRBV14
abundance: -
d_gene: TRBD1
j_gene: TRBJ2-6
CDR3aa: CASSQRGQARRNSEANVLTF
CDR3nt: TGTGCCAGCAGCCAAAGGGGACAGGCCCGAAGGAACTCTGAGGCCAACGTCCTGACTTTC

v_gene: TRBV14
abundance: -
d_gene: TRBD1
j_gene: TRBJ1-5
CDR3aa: CASSLKLWTGASNQPQHF
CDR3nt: TGTGCCAGCAGCCTAAAGCTCTGGACAGGGGCTAGCAATCAGCCCCAGCATTTT

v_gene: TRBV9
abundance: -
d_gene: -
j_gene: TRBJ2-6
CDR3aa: CASSVKQGTGANVLTF
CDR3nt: TGTGCCAGCAGCGTAAAACAGGGCACCGGGGCCAACGTCCTGACTTTC

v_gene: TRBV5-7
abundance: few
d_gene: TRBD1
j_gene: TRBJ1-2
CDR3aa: CASTPWGAGDRVIGYTF
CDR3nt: TGTGCCAGCACTCCTTGGGGGGCCGGGGACAGGGTGATTGGCTACACCTTC

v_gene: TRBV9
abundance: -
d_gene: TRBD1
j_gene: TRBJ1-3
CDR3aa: CASSVRQGEGNTIYF
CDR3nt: TGTGCCAGCAGCGTCCGACAGGGGGAAGGAAACACCATATATTTT